This TCR beta chain was obtained from a study of radiotherapy plus CTLA-4 blockade in lung cancer. Notes on the study in general: With interferon-beta, early dynamics of blood T cell clones were reported to best predict response.

CDR3 size: 14 residues. With 7 bases removed from V and 2 bases from J, the gap between germline ends came to 15 bases. Looked up from germline, CDR1 is SGHTA and CDR2 is FQGNSA. About this clone itself: The target antigen is unknown.

Sequenced by immunoSEQ multiplex PCR; TCRdb stores in-frame clones only, minus some. Among more than 90,000 clones, 80% to 90% were seen once, and the ten largest hold approximately 5%. Participants had chemo-refractory metastatic non-small-cell lung cancer and were treated with focal radiation plus ipilimumab CTLA-4 blockade. The chain carries TRBV7-2 and TRBJ2-7, with D possibly called TRBD1 or TRBD2 (6 bases each). Specimen: peripheral blood, collected from a patient treated with radiotherapy plus ipilimumab. The TCR comes from a human donor with non-small cell lung cancer that progressed on radiotherapy plus ipilimumab. CDR3: CASIGGGPPYEQYF. CDR3 DNA: TGTGCCAGCATAGGGGGAGGCCCGCCCTACGAGCAGTACTTC. The full variable domain, in which reference TRBV7-2 and TRBJ2-7 provide the parts outside the CDR3, is GAGVSQSPSNKVTEKGKDVELRCDPISGHTALYWYRQSLGQGLEFLIYFQGNSAPDKSGLPSDRFSAERTGGSVSTLTIQRTQQEDSAVYLCASIGGGPPYEQYFGPGTRLTVT.